This passage covers 15 T cell receptor beta chains from one sample sequenced in a study of radiotherapy plus CTLA-4 blockade in lung cancer. Some clones are missing from TCRdb's copy, which holds only in-frame ones; the method was immunoSEQ multiplex PCR. This sample has over 85,000 clones; about 90% occur once, and the top ten carry 4% to 6%. The sequencing used peripheral blood, collected from a patient treated with radiotherapy plus ipilimumab. The source is a human donor with non-small cell lung cancer that progressed on radiotherapy plus ipilimumab.

Here the CDR3 DNA reads TGTGCCAGCAGCTTAGCGGGATCAACTAATGAAAAACTGTTTTTT. Translation: CASSLAGSTNEKLFF. The chain is built from TRBV7-2 and TRBJ1-4, with D hard to call. CDR1 is SGHTA, CDR2 FQGNSA, per germline. V was clipped by 0 bases and J by 0 bases, with 5 bases between them. This CDR3 comprises 15 residues. Drawing the rest from reference TRBV7-2 and TRBJ1-4, the complete variable domain is GAGVSQSPSNKVTEKGKDVELRCDPISGHTALYWYRQSLGQGLEFLIYFQGNSAPDKSGLPSDRFSAERTGGSVSTLTIQRTQQEDSAVYLCASSLAGSTNEKLFFGSGTQLSVL.

The genes are TRBV19 and TRBJ1-5, with a tentative D call TRBD1 (6 bases). CDR3 length equals 16 residues. The germline V gene encodes CDR1 LNHDA and CDR2 SQIVND (reference sequence). V lost 5 bases, J lost 3 bases, and 17 bases lay in between. The CDR3 nucleotides read TGTGCCAGTAGTGAACTTCAGGGGTTCGACAATCAGCCCCAGCATTTT. Its protein product is CASSELQGFDNQPQHF.

This CDR3 is CASSAPWTEQETQYF. For the CDR3, the DNA is TGTGCCAGCAGTGCCCCCTGGACAGAGCAAGAGACCCAGTACTTC. The chain is built from TRBV6-1 and TRBJ2-5; D might be TRBD1 (6 bases). Germline V gives CDR1 MNHNS, CDR2 SASEGT. V was cut by 4 bases and J by 2 bases, with 14 bases left in between. This CDR3 spans 15 amino acids.

The chain combines TRBV6-5 with TRBJ1-3; TRBD1 agrees at 7 bases. Germline V gene sequence: CDR1 MNHEY, CDR2 SVGAGI. V lost 1 base to trimming and J lost 3 bases; unmatched junction nucleotides: 6. The CDR3 extends over 16 amino acids. CDR3 amino acids: CASSYYFQGGGNTIYF. In DNA form, the CDR3 reads TGTGCCAGCAGTTACTACTTTCAGGGGGGTGGAAACACCATATATTTT.

V gene TRBV6-5 combines with J gene TRBJ2-7, with 9 positions matching TRBD1. The germline V gene has CDR1 MNHEY and CDR2 SVGAGI. V dropped 7 bases and J dropped 3; count of bases not matched to a gene: 7. The CDR3 extends over 14 amino acids. For the CDR3, the DNA is TGTGCCAGCAAGGAACCGACAGGGGGCTACGAGCAGTACTTC. Protein product: CASKEPTGGYEQYF.

This clone was seen a handful of times. This chain links TRBV12-2 with TRBJ2-7; no check of the table's D call, TRBD2, against the DNA was made. TRBV12-2 is deemed a pseudogene. The CDR3 sequence is 15 residues long. The chain's CDR3 is CARRSGRANSYEQYF. CDR3 nucleotide sequence: TGTGCAAGACGCTCCGGGCGGGCTAACTCCTACGAGCAGTACTTC.

The chain is built from TRBV6-6 and TRBJ1-2, with 10 positions matching TRBD1. This CDR3 contains 16 residues. Germline V gene lookup returns CDR1 MNHNY and CDR2 SVGAGI (reference sequence). V was pared by 6 bases and J by 2 bases, with 9 bases of the junction left unmatched. In nucleotides, the CDR3 is TGTGCCAGCAGAAAGGCTCCGGGACAGGGGAACTATGGCTACACCTTC. It encodes CASRKAPGQGNYGYTF.

This chain uses TRBV9 with TRBJ2-1, with D possibly matching TRBD2 (6 bases). Germline V gene data show CDR1 as SGDLS and CDR2 as YYNGEE. The CDR3 loop spans 16 amino acids. Trimming cost V 6 bases and J 2 bases, with 18 bases left between them. The CDR3 nucleotides are TGTGCCAGCATGGCGGGATTAGAGGGAGCCTACAATGAGCAGTTCTTC. Encoded protein: CASMAGLEGAYNEQFF. The variable domain in full, completed from reference TRBV9 and TRBJ2-1, reads DSGVTQTPKHLITATGQRVTLRCSPRSGDLSVYWYQQSLDQGLQFLIQYYNGEERAKGNILERFSAQQFPDLHSELNLSSLELGDSALYFCASMAGLEGAYNEQFFGPGTRLTVL.

This chain links TRBV5-4 with TRBJ1-1, with D possibly TRBD1 on 6 matching bases. This CDR3 contains 18 residues. CDR1 is SGHNT and CDR2 is YYREEE in the germline V gene (reference sequence). V was shortened by 4 bases and J by 2 bases, with 24 bases between the two germline ends. The CDR3 DNA reads as TGTGCCAGCAGCGGAAGCTTTATTAAGACAGGAAGAAACACTGAAGCTTTCTTT. Its protein product is CASSGSFIKTGRNTEAFF.

The count of this clone is one. Relative to the germline gene, one junction end is altered; a read error may explain this. Distinct nucleotide sequences in the sample also encode this CDR3. The rearrangement links TRBV4-1 to TRBJ2-1; TRBD2 aligns across 10 bases. Germline assignment: CDR1 MGHRA and CDR2 YSYEKL. There are 14 residues in the CDR3. The chain's CDR3 is CASSQDLAGVEQFF. In DNA form, the CDR3 reads TGCGCCAGTAGCCAAGATCTAGCGGGAGTTGAGCAGTTCTTC.

The V gene is TRBV2, the J gene TRBJ2-3; TRBD2 agrees at 9 bases. Trimming removed 2 bases from V and 7 bases from J; junction bases left unmatched: 4. The CDR3 covers 14 residues. Germline-derived CDR1 and CDR2 are SNHLY and FYNNEI. The DNA of the CDR3 is TGTGCCAGCAGTGAACTAGCGGGAACAAATACGCAGTATTTT. It codes for CASSELAGTNTQYF.

The gene calls are TRBV7-3 and TRBJ2-7, with 14 nucleotides matching TRBD2. V gave up 2 bases and J gave up 3 bases; unmatched junction bases: 3. The CDR3 runs to 16 residues. The V gene's germline CDR1 is SGHTA and CDR2 FQGTGA. The CDR3 DNA is TGTGCCAGCAGCTTACCGGGACTAGCGGGAGACTACGAGCAGTACTTC. It translates to CASSLPGLAGDYEQYF. Full variable domain (outside the CDR3, taken from reference TRBV7-3 and TRBJ2-7): GAGVSQTPSNKVTEKGKYVELRCDPISGHTALYWYRQSLGQGPEFLIYFQGTGAADDSGLPNDRFFAVRPEGSVSTLKIQRTERGDSAVYLCASSLPGLAGDYEQYFGPGTRLTVT.

J is TRBJ2-5 and V is TRBV2, with TRBD1 identical over 9 bases. Trimming at V came to 5 bases and at J to 5 bases, leaving 15 bases not matched to a gene. Germline values: CDR1 SNHLY, CDR2 FYNNEI. CDR3 length equals 17 residues. The CDR3 region has the DNA TGTGCCAGCAGTATCCTCCCGGGACAGGGCCAGGAGGAGACCCAGTACTTC. Protein sequence: CASSILPGQGQEETQYF.

V gene TRBV6-6 combines with J gene TRBJ2-7; tentatively, D is TRBD1 (6 bases). In germline, CDR1 is MNHNY, CDR2 SVGAGI (reference sequence). The CDR3 runs 14 residues. V was clipped by 4 bases and J by 3 bases, with 13 bases between them. The CDR3: CASSSYGGHYEQYF. The CDR3 DNA is TGTGCCAGCAGTTCTTATGGGGGCCACTACGAGCAGTACTTC.

This chain uses TRBV27 with TRBJ2-1; a weak D match, TRBD2 (6 bases). The V end was cut by 5 bases, the J end by 9 bases, with 14 bases between. From germline, CDR1 is MNHEY and CDR2 SMNVEV (reference sequence). This CDR3 region has 13 residues. DNA for the CDR3: TGTGCCAGCAGTACATATCGGGGAGGTGAGCAGTTCTTC. Translating it yields CASSTYRGGEQFF.